The clone carrying this TCR beta chain was detected a few times. Method: immunoSEQ multiplex PCR; TCRdb's copy keeps in-frame clones and lacks some. The data contain about 3,000 clones, about 94% of them singletons. Germline CDR1 and CDR2: SGDLS and YYNGEE. This CDR3 contains 18 residues. The germline V and J ends were trimmed by 0 bases and 1 base, with 19 bases remaining between them. These data come from a study of tumor T cells in aggressive B-cell lymphoma. Sequencing was done on a sample of tumor tissue. The chain couples TRBV9 to TRBJ2-5, with D perhaps TRBD2 (7 bases). The receptor comes from an adult with diffuse large B cell lymphoma. The CDR3 DNA follows: TGTGCCAGCAGCGTAGCTACGGGGGGCCCGACCTCCCAAGAGACCCAGTACTTC. This sequence encodes CASSVATGGPTSQETQYF.